This TCR beta chain originates from a study of cytomegalovirus exposure and HLA in healthy donors. Study-level results: The TCR clusters that emerged in the first cohort tended, a later analysis found, to co-occur in the 110 or so validation repertoires. Cytomegalovirus association was assigned to some 160 TCR beta chains. Cytomegalovirus status, reportedly, was diagnosed with high specificity and sensitivity by the classifier. Three chains linked to CMV were shown in vitro to be specific for CMV antigens.

Assay used: immunoSEQ multiplex PCR; TCRdb lists only in-frame clones, some missing. The data show some 190,000 clones, around 86% seen once. The CDR3 sequence is 14 residues long. V was clipped by 4 bases and J by 4 bases, with 13 bases between them. CDR1 is SGHDT, CDR2 YYEEEE, per germline. Comment on this clone: What it binds is not known.

The sequenced sample was PBMCs. The clonotype was recovered from a woman between 18 and 30 years old in good health and CMV-seronegative. The gene calls are TRBV5-6 and TRBJ2-3; TRBD2 is a possible D gene (6 bases). The CDR3 region is CASSPVWGADTQYF. CDR3 nucleotide sequence: TGTGCCAGCAGCCCGGTTTGGGGGGCAGATACGCAGTATTTT.